The following is a T cell receptor beta chain sequence with its context. This CDR3 is 13 amino acids long. The V gene's germline CDR1 is MNHEY and CDR2 SVGAGI. Trimming shortened V by 8 bases and J by 5 bases, and 13 bases separated the two germline ends. The data derive from a study of technical replicates of blood from a handful of donors. Repertoires were generated with immunoSEQ multiplex PCR, while TCRdb's copy carries only in-frame clones and drops some. The data contain 80,000 or so clones, over 95% of them singletons. This clonotype was obtained from a human donor in good health. The V and J genes are TRBV6-5 and TRBJ1-5, with D possibly TRBD1 on 6 matching bases. The sequencing input was T cells isolated from PBMCs. CDR3 nucleotide sequence: TGTGCCAGCTCGTCGCAGGGGCATCAGCCCCAGCATTTT. Translated, it gives CASSSQGHQPQHF.